This paragraph reports one TCR beta chain. No cognate antigen has been identified for it. The record has no base qualities; no much larger clone is one base away. Systemically healthy Caucasian individuals from Russia, around 38 in total and aged roughly 6 to 100 years, were included as donors. Each donor gave around 9.9 milliliters of peripheral blood, collected into EDTA-treated Vacutainer tubes. Ficoll-Paque density-gradient centrifugation was used to isolate PBMCs, with at least 6.5 million per sample. Total RNA was extracted from PBMCs with Trizol reagent, with at least 5.5 micrograms obtained per sample. For every donor, an aliquot of PBMCs went through flow cytometry to measure the percentages of naive CD45RAhigh/CD27high T cells. Taken from cysteine to phenylalanine, the CDR3 has 16 residues. Only the CDR3 portion is preserved as DNA: 48 bases, with reading frame beginning at the first base. At the junction V is shortened by 3 bases and J by 6 bases, with 18 bases in between. For CDR1 and CDR2, the germline V gene lists KGHSH and LQKENI.

This record belongs to a study of blood T cells in healthy people across ages (dated by TCRdb to about 2015). Turning to the overall study: In model experiments, template switching captured about one uniquely barcoded TCR beta cDNA molecule for every two T cells. Donors of different ages were randomly distributed across sequencing lanes to avoid experimental bias. For two donors (one aged 18 to 30 and one aged 80 or older), the study analyzed two additional independent replicas of 1 million unique cDNA reads from the same blood draw. The donors were divided into four age groups: young (average approximately 16 years), middle-aged (approximately 39), aged (about 60) and long-lived (nearly 85). To track age-related changes in TCR beta repertoire diversity, the study relied on deep sequencing normalized with unique cDNA molecular identifiers. The full study reports these points: Estimates of total diversity based on one million sequenced T cells were regarded as lower bounds and as underestimates. Compared with the aged group, the long-lived group had more naive CD4+ T cells, fewer expanded clones and increased TCR diversity, a pattern suggesting age selection. Observed TCR beta diversity per million T cells fell roughly linearly with age, and a significant reduction was already apparent by age about 36. Donor CMV infection status was unknown, potentially confounding age-related changes in expanded clonotypes. Bulk unsorted PBMC profiling prevented conclusive comparison of naive and antigen-experienced compartments. A strong correlation was found between observed TCR beta diversity and the percentage of naive T cells measured by flow cytometry.

To prepare the library, 5' RACE was applied. A second PCR of roughly 7 to 11 cycles was performed with a sample-barcoded 5' primer and a J-beta primer mix. A unique molecular identifier was introduced onto each TCR beta cDNA molecule by a template-switch 5' adaptor carrying 12 random nucleotides. Each sample yielded at least 3 million CDR3-containing paired-end reads. First-strand cDNA was synthesized from all RNA with the Mint cDNA synthesis kit, primed by a TRBC-specific oligonucleotide. Following uracil-DNA glycosylase treatment, a first 18-cycle PCR with universal primers M1SS and BC2_uni_R was performed on all cDNA. As for how the authors treated the data: For normalization, 1 million high-quality reads, each with a distinct molecular identifier, were randomly selected from each sample. Reads with shared molecular identifiers were discarded instead of being binned into consensus sequences. MiTCR, with a Q25 quality threshold and the strictest error-elimination algorithm, was used for CDR3 identification, clonotype clustering and error correction. A nonparametric unseen species model using Euler transformation provided a lower-bound estimate of total TCR beta diversity. TCRdb itself trimmed the public reads at Q25 with fastp, ran MiXCR and retained productive beta chains. Every entry covers one CDR3 protein and lists the most common genes and DNA from its rows. The V and J calls shown here were made by TCRdb, not taken from the authors' results. The sample table records around 1,900,000 distinct CDR3 sequences; about 39% of these occur just once. Under 25% of the sample belongs to the ten largest clones.

The receptor's source is a human donor in good health. The sample comprised blood. The chain is encoded by TRBV18 joined to TRBJ2-1; the D gene is possibly TRBD1 or TRBD2, with 5 bases matching each. DNA sequence: TGTGCCAGCTCACCGTTCGGGACGGAAGGCGGCAATGAGCAGTTCTTC. Its translation is CASSPFGTEGGNEQFF.